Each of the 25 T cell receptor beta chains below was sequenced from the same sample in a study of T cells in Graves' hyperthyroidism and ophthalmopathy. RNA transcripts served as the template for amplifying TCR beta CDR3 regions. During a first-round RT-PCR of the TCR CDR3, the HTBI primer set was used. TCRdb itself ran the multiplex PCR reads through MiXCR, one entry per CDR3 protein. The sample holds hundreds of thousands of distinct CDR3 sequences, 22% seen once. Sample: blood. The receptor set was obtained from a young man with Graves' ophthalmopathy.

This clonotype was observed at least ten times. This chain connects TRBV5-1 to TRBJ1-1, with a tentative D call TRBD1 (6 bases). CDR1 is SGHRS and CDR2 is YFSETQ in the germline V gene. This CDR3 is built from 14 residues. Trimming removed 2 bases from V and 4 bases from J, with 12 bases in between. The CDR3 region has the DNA TGCGCCAGCAGCTTCAGGGGCGAGGGCACTGAAGCTTTCTTT. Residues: CASSFRGEGTEAFF.

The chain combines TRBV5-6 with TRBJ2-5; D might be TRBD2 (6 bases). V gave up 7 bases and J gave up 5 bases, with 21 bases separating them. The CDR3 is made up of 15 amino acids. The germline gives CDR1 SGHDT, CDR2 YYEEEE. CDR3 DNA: TGTGCCAGCCTTGAACTCACCGGGAGTGTGGAGACCCAGTACTTC. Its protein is CASLELTGSVETQYF.

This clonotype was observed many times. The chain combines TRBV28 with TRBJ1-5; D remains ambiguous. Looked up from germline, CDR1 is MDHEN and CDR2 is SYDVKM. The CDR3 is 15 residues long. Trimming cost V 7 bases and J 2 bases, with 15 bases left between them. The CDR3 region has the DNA TGTGCCAGCATACCGATGATAGGTGGCAATCAGCCCCAGCATTTT. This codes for CASIPMIGGNQPQHF. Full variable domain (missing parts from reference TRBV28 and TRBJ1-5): DVKVTQSSRYLVKRTGEKVFLECVQDMDHENMFWYRQDPGLGLRLIYFSYDVKMKEKGDIPEGYSVSREKKERFSLILESASTNQTSMYLCASIPMIGGNQPQHFGDGTRLSIL.

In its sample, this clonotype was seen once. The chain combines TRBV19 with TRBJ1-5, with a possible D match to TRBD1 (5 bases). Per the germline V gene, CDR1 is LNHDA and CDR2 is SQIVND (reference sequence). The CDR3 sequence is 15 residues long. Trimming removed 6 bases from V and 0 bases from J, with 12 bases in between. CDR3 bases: TGTGCCAGTAGCCTCAGGGAATATAGCAATCAGCCCCAGCATTTT. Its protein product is CASSLREYSNQPQHF.

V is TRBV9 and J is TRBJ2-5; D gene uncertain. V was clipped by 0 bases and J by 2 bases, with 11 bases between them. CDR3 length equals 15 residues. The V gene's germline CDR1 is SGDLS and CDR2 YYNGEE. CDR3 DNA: TGTGCCAGCAGCGTAGGTGGACGTGAGCAAGAGACCCAGTACTTC. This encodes CASSVGGREQETQYF.

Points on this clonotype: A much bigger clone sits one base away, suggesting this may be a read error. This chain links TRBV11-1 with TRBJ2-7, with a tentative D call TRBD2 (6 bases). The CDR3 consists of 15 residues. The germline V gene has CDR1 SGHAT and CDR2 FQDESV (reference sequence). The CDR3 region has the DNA TGTGCCAGCAGCTTGGGCCCTAGCGAGACCTACGAGCAGTGCTTC. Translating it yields CASSLGPSETYEQCF.

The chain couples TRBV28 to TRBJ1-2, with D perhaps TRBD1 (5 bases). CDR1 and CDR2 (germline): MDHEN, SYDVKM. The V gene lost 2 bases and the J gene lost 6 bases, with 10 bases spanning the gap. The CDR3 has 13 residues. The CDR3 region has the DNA TGTGCCAGCAGTTTAGCGGGGGAGGATGGCTACACCTTC. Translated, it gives CASSLAGEDGYTF.

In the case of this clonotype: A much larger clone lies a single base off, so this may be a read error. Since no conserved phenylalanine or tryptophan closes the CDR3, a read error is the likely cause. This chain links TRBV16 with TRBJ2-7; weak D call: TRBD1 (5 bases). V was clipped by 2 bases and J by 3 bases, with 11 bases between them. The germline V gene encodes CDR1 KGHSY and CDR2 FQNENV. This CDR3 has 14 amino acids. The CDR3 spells CASSQTSDSYEQYL. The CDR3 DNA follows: TGTGCCAGCAGCCAAACCTCAGACAGCTACGAGCAGTACCTC.

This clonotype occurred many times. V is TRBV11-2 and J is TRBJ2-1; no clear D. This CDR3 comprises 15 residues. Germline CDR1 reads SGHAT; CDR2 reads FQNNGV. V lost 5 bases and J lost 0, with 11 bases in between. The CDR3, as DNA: TGTGCCAGCAGCCCCTTAGTCGCCTCCTACAATGAGCAGTTCTTC. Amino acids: CASSPLVASYNEQFF.

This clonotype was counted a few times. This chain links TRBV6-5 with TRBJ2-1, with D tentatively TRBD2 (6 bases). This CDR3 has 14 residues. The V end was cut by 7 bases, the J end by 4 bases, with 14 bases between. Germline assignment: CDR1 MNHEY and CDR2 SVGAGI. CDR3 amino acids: CASITGEFYNEQFF. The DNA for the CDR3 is TGTGCCAGCATTACGGGGGAGTTTTACAATGAGCAGTTCTTC.

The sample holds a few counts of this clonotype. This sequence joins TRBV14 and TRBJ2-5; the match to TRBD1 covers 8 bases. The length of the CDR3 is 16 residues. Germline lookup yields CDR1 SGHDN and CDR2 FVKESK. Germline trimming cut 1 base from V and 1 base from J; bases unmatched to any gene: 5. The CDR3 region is CASSQGFGTGQETQYF. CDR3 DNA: TGTGCCAGCAGCCAAGGATTCGGGACAGGCCAAGAGACCCAGTACTTC.

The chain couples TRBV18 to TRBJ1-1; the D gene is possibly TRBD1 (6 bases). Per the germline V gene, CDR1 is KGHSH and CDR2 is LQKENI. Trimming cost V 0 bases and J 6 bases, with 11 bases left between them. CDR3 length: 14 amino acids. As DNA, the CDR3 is TGTGCCAGCTCACCACCTTCGTCAGGGGCTGAAGCTTTCTTT. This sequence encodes CASSPPSSGAEAFF.

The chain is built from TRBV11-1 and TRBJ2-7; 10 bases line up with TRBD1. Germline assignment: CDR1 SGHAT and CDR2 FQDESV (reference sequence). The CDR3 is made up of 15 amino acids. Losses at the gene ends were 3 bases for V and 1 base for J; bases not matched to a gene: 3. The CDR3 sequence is CASSLTGGASYEQYF. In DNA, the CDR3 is TGTGCCAGCAGCTTGACAGGGGGCGCGTCCTACGAGCAGTACTTC.

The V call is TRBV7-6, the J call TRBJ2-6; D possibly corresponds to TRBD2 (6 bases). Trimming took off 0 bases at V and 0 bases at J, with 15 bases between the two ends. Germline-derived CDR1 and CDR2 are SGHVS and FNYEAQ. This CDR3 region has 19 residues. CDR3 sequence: CASSLAPGSRSSGANVLTF. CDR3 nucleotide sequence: TGTGCCAGCAGCTTAGCGCCCGGGAGTCGAAGCTCTGGGGCCAACGTCCTGACTTTC.

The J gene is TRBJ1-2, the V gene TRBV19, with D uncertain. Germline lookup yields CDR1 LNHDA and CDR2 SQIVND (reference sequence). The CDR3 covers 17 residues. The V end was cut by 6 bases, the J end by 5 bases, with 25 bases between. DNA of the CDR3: TGTGCCAGTAGCAGAGACTGGGCCCCACGAGAAGATTATGGCTACACCTTC. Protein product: CASSRDWAPREDYGYTF. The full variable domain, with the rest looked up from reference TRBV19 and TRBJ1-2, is DGGITQSPKYLFRKEGQNVTLSCEQNLNHDAMYWYRQDPGQGLRLIYYSQIVNDFQKGDIAEGYSVSREKKESFPLTVTSAQKNPTAFYLCASSRDWAPREDYGYTFGSGTRLTVV.

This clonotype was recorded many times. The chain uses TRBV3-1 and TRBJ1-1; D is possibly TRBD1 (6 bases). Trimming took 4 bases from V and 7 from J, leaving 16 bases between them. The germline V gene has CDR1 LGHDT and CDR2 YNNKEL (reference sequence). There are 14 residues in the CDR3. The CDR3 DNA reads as TGTGCCAGCAGCCGACCTTCAGGGGATGGTGAAGCTTTCTTT. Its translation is CASSRPSGDGEAFF.

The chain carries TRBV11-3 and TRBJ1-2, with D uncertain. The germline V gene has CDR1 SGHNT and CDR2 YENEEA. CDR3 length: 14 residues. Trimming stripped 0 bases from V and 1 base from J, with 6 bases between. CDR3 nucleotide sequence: TGTGCCAGCAGCTTAGACCCAAATAACTATGGCTACACCTTC. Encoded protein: CASSLDPNNYGYTF.

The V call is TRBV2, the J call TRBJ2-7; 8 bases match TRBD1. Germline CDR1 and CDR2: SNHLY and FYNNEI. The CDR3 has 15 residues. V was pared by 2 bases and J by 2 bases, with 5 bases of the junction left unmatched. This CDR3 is CASSERDRRPYEQYF. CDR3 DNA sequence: TGTGCCAGCAGTGAAAGGGACAGGAGACCCTACGAGCAGTACTTC.

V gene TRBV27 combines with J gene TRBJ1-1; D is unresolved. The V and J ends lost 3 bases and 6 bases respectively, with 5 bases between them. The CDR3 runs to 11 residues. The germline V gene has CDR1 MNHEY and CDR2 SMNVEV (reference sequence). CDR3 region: CASSFGSEAFF. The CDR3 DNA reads TGTGCCAGCAGTTTCGGTTCTGAAGCTTTCTTT.

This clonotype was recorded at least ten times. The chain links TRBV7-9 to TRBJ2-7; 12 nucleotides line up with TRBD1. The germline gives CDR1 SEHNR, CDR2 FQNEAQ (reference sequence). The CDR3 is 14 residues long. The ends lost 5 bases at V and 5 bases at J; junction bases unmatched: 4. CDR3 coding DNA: TGTGCCAGCAGCCTCGGGACAGGGGGCAACGAGCAGTACTTC. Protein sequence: CASSLGTGGNEQYF.

CDR3 sequence reads: CASSSSQSPLHF. CDR3 nucleotides: TGTGCCAGCAGCTCCTCGCAGTCACCCCTCCACTTT. J is TRBJ1-6 and V is TRBV7-9; D is unresolved. V lost 4 bases and J lost 10, with 8 bases in between. Germline values: CDR1 SEHNR, CDR2 FQNEAQ (reference sequence). There are 12 residues in the CDR3. Combining the CDR3 with reference TRBV7-9 and TRBJ1-6 gives the whole variable domain DTGVSQNPRHKITKRGQNVTFRCDPISEHNRLYWYRQTLGQGPEFLTYFQNEAQLEKSRLLSDRFSAERPKGSFSTLEIQRTEQGDSAMYLCASSSSQSPLHFGNGTRLTVT.

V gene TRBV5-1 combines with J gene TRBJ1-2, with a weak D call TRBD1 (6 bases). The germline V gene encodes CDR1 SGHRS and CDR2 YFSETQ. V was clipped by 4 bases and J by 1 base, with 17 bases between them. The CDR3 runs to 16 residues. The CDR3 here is CASSPGAGALNYGYTF. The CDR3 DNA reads TGCGCCAGCAGCCCCGGGGCGGGGGCGCTTAACTATGGCTACACCTTC.

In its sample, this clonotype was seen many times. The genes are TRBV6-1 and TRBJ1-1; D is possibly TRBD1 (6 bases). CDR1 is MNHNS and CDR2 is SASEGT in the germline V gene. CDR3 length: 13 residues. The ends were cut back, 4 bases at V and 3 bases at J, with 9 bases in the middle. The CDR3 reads CASSVGGYTEAFF. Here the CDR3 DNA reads TGTGCCAGCAGTGTGGGGGGCTACACTGAAGCTTTCTTT.

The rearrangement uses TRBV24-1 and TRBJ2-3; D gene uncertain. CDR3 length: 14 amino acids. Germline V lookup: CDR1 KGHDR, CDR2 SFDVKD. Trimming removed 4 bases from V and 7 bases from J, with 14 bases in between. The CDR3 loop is CATSESGGWNTQYF. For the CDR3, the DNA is TGTGCCACCAGTGAATCGGGTGGTTGGAATACGCAGTATTTT.

CDR3 sequence (DNA): TGTGCCAGCAGCCAAGACCCAGCGGGAGGCCAAGAGACCCAGTACTTC. It codes for CASSQDPAGGQETQYF. The chain combines TRBV4-2 with TRBJ2-5; 9 bases match TRBD2. With V trimmed by 0 bases and J by 1 base, 3 bases remained unmatched. Looked up from germline, CDR1 is LGHNA and CDR2 is YNFKEQ. The CDR3 extends over 16 amino acids.